A single TCR beta chain is shown here with its context. Its specificity is not known. These data are taken from a study of CXCR3-negative and CXCR3-positive naive CD8 T cells. Study-level results: In CXCR3-positive naive cells, the TRB CDR3s were more hydrophobic than in CXCR3-negative naive cells. Memory CD8+ cells showed much lower diversity, while both naive subsets were comparably high.

UMI-labeled TRB cDNA libraries were prepared by 5' RACE. After re-calling the 5' RACE reads, TCRdb lists one entry per CDR3 protein, DNA absent. Its table records 85,000 to 130,000 distinct CDR3 sequences. The CDR3 extends over 15 amino acids. CDR1 is MDHEN and CDR2 is SYDVKM in the germline V gene. The sequenced sample was naive CXCR3+ CD8+ T cells from blood. The subset here: CD45RO-CCR7+CD27+CD95- naive CD8+ T cells expressing CXCR3 (TNR3+). The TCR comes from a human donor in good health. Some clones in this sample may be carry-over from other donors' samples. V usage is TRBV28 and J usage is TRBJ2-7; as DNA is missing, the TRBD1 call by TCRdb cannot be tested. CDR3 protein: CATGQGATYDYEQYF.